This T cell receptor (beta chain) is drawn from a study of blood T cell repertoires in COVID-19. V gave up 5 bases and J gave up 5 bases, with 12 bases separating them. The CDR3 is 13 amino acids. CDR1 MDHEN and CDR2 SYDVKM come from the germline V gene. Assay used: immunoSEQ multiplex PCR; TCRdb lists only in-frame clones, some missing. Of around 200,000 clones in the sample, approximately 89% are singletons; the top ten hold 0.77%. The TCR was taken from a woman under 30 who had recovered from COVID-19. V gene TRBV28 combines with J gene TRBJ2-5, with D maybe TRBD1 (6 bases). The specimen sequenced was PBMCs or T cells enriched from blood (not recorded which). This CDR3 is CASSKGHGETQYF. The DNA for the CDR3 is TGTGCCAGCAGTAAGGGACACGGGGAGACCCAGTACTTC. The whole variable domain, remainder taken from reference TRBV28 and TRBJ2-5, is DVKVTQSSRYLVKRTGEKVFLECVQDMDHENMFWYRQDPGLGLRLIYFSYDVKMKEKGDIPEGYSVSREKKERFSLILESASTNQTSMYLCASSKGHGETQYFGPGTRLLVL.